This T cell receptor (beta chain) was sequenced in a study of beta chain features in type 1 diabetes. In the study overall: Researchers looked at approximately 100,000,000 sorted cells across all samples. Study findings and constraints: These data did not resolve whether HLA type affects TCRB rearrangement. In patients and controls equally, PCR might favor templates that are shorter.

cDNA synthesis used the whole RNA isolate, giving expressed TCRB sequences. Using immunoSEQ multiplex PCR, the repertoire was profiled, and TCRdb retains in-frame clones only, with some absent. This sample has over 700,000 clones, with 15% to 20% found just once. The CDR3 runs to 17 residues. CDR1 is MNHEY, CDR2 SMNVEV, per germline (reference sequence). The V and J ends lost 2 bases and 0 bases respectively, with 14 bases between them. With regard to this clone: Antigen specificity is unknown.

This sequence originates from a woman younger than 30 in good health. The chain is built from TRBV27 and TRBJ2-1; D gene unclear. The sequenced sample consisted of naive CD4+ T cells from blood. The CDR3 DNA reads TGTGCCAGCAGTTTACGCCTAGACTCCCTCTCCTACAATGAGCAGTTCTTC. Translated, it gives CASSLRLDSLSYNEQFF.